Listed here are 9 T cell receptor beta chains from one sample, sequenced in a study of blood T cell repertoires in COVID-19. This table comes from immunoSEQ multiplex PCR, and its TCRdb copy is limited to in-frame clones, with some not included. Of 140,000 to 150,000 clones listed, more than 70% were seen once; the top ten hold 10% to 15%. Sequenced input: peripheral blood. All receptors come from a man in his 60s with active or convalescent COVID-19.

For this clone: The same CDR3 can be traced to other DNA sequences in this sample. The CDR3 DNA is TGTGCCAGCAGCTTAGGAGCGGGAGTAGATACGCAGTATTTT. Amino acid sequence: CASSLGAGVDTQYF. The genes are TRBV28 and TRBJ2-3, with TRBD2 matching over 8 bases. The V gene's germline CDR1 is MDHEN and CDR2 SYDVKM. The junction had 7 bases not matched to a gene; V was cut back by 6 bases and J by 5 bases. This CDR3 region has 14 residues.

This chain uses TRBV19 with TRBJ2-1; 8 bases align to TRBD2. The CDR3 has 15 residues. The germline gives CDR1 LNHDA, CDR2 SQIVND (reference sequence). The V segment lost 0 bases and the J segment 6 bases; nucleotides outside the gene matches: 4. CDR3 residues: CASSIDPAGVNEQFF. CDR3 DNA: TGTGCCAGTAGTATAGATCCAGCGGGAGTCAATGAGCAGTTCTTC. The variable domain in full, with the rest retrieved from reference TRBV19 and TRBJ2-1, is DGGITQSPKYLFRKEGQNVTLSCEQNLNHDAMYWYRQDPGQGLRLIYYSQIVNDFQKGDIAEGYSVSREKKESFPLTVTSAQKNPTAFYLCASSIDPAGVNEQFFGPGTRLTVL.

The chain uses TRBV4-3 and TRBJ1-1, with TRBD1 matching over 7 bases. Germline V gene sequence: CDR1 LGHNA, CDR2 YSLEER. V gave up 5 bases and J gave up 5 bases; unmatched junction bases: 8. The CDR3 sequence is 14 residues long. CDR3 DNA: TGCGCCAGCAGCTACCAAAGGGGGCGGACTGAAGCTTTCTTT. Translating gives CASSYQRGRTEAFF.

This clone has only one observation. The chain links TRBV5-1 to TRBJ1-1; 7 nucleotides match TRBD1. Germline V gives CDR1 SGHRS, CDR2 YFSETQ. The junction had 2 bases not matched to a gene; V was cut back by 0 bases and J by 6 bases. The CDR3 spans 13 residues. The CDR3, as DNA: TGCGCCAGCAGCTTGGTGACAGGGTCTGAAGCTTTCTTT. Residues: CASSLVTGSEAFF. Full variable domain (remainder filled in from reference TRBV5-1 and TRBJ1-1): KAGVTQTPRYLIKTRGQQVTLSCSPISGHRSVSWYQQTPGQGLQFLFEYFSETQRNKGNFPGRFSGRQFSNSRSEMNVSTLELGDSALYLCASSLVTGSEAFFGQGTRLTVV.

The V gene is TRBV27, the J gene TRBJ1-6; no firm D call. CDR1 is MNHEY, CDR2 SMNVEV, per germline (reference sequence). The V gene lost 3 bases and the J gene lost 6 bases, with 9 bases spanning the gap. This CDR3 has 14 residues. The CDR3, as DNA: TGTGCCAGCAGTTTTACGTCGGGTAATTCACCCCTCCACTTT. Translation gives CASSFTSGNSPLHF.

This sequence joins TRBV2 and TRBJ2-3; 8 bases match TRBD1. This CDR3 has 14 residues. V lost 6 bases and J lost 2; bases outside the gene matches: 4. Per the germline V gene, CDR1 is SNHLY and CDR2 is FYNNEI. In DNA form, the CDR3 reads TGTGCCAGCAGCCGGACAGGGAACACAGATACGCAGTATTTT. This gives the protein CASSRTGNTDTQYF.

This sequence joins TRBV12-3 or TRBV12-4 and TRBJ1-6; D unresolved. V was pared by 7 bases and J by 7 bases, with 11 bases between. The length of the CDR3 is 13 residues. The CDR3 loop is CASNGERNSPLHF. The CDR3 nucleotides read TGTGCCAGCAATGGGGAGCGGAATTCACCCCTCCACTTT.

A few counts support this clone. This same CDR3 is encoded by further DNA sequences in the sample. The V call is TRBV24-1, the J call TRBJ2-7, with TRBD1 matching 11 bases. Germline V gene lookup returns CDR1 KGHDR and CDR2 SFDVKD. This CDR3 is built from 15 residues. V lost 3 bases, J lost 3 bases, and 3 bases stayed unmatched. This CDR3 is CATSDPGTGGYEQYF. The CDR3 DNA reads TGTGCCACCAGTGATCCCGGGACAGGGGGCTACGAGCAGTACTTC.

This clone is a singleton in its sample. This sequence joins TRBV18 and TRBJ1-5, with 8 bases aligning to TRBD1. With V trimmed by 4 bases and J by 6 bases, 8 bases remained unmatched. Looked up from germline, CDR1 is KGHSH and CDR2 is LQKENI. The CDR3 spans 15 residues. In DNA, the CDR3 is TGTGCCAGCTCACGTCGGACAGGGTCTGGTCAGCCCCAGCATTTT. Encoded protein: CASSRRTGSGQPQHF.